Listed below are T cell receptor beta chains from one sample, sequenced in a study of graft-versus-host responses after intestinal transplantation. Antigen specificity for these receptors is unknown. This table comes from immunoSEQ multiplex PCR, and its TCRdb copy is limited to in-frame clones, with some not included. In the table there are about 110,000 clones, 85% to 95% of which are singletons. The material sequenced was unstimulated CD8+ T cells sorted from spleen or lymph node cells, taken before transplant. The receptors originated from a human donor who was the organ donor for an intestinal transplant. Both conserved end residues are part of each CDR3. Each record gives: CDR3 length, J gene, D gene, clone size, V gene, CDR3 protein, CDR3 DNA. The D gene is left open where the match is weak. Clone sizes are given selectively: once, few, many, or a class where the clone is expanded.

length: 14
J: TRBJ2-5
D: -
size: -
V: TRBV27
CDR3: CASSPAVDTETQYF
DNA: TGTGCCAGCAGTCCGGCAGTAGATACAGAGACCCAGTACTTC

length: 16
J: TRBJ2-3
D: -
size: -
V: TRBV4-1
CDR3: CASSQSLGPYIDTQYF
DNA: TGCGCCAGCAGCCAAAGCCTGGGACCCTACATTGATACGCAGTATTTT

length: 11
J: TRBJ2-7
D: -
size: -
V: TRBV7-9
CDR3: CASSRREIVYF
DNA: TGTGCCAGCAGCCGCAGGGAGATCGTGTACTTC

length: 14
J: TRBJ2-7
D: TRBD1
size: -
V: TRBV19
CDR3: CASSSAQGAYEQYF
DNA: TGTGCCAGTAGTTCTGCTCAGGGGGCCTACGAGCAGTACTTC

length: 15
J: TRBJ2-5
D: TRBD2
size: -
V: TRBV4-3
CDR3: CASSPSGRVGETQYF
DNA: TGCGCCAGCAGCCCAAGCGGGAGGGTGGGAGAGACCCAGTACTTC

length: 15
J: TRBJ2-7
D: TRBD2
size: few
V: TRBV15
CDR3: CATSRDEGLAFEQYF
DNA: TGTGCCACCAGCAGAGATGAGGGACTAGCCTTCGAGCAGTACTTC

length: 14
J: TRBJ2-1
D: -
size: -
V: TRBV28
CDR3: CATSLLASYNEQFF
DNA: TGTGCCACCAGTTTGCTAGCTTCGTACAATGAGCAGTTCTTC

length: 21
J: TRBJ2-7
D: -
size: -
V: TRBV28
CDR3: CASSLWIRDPRSKFRSYEQYF
DNA: TGTGCCAGCAGTTTATGGATCCGGGACCCCAGGTCCAAGTTCCGGTCGTACGAGCAGTACTTC

length: 13
J: TRBJ2-7
D: -
size: once
V: TRBV7-8
CDR3: CASGRTPAYEQYF
DNA: TGTGCCAGCGGAAGGACACCTGCCTACGAGCAGTACTTC

length: 15
J: TRBJ1-2
D: -
size: once
V: TRBV4-1
CDR3: CASSQDRWTVYGYTF
DNA: TGCGCCAGCAGCCAAGATCGGTGGACAGTCTATGGCTACACCTTC

length: 12
J: TRBJ2-1
D: -
size: -
V: TRBV28
CDR3: CASSPGQNEQFF
DNA: TGTGCCAGCAGTCCCGGACAGAATGAGCAGTTCTTC

length: 14
J: TRBJ2-3
D: TRBD1
size: -
V: TRBV9
CDR3: CASSVEQGADTQYF
DNA: TGTGCCAGCAGCGTAGAACAGGGGGCAGATACGCAGTATTTT

length: 17
J: TRBJ1-6
D: -
size: -
V: TRBV4-1
CDR3: CASSQDMKEGLNSPLHF
DNA: TGCGCCAGCAGCCAAGATATGAAGGAGGGTCTCAATTCACCCCTCCACTTT

length: 16
J: TRBJ1-1
D: -
size: -
V: TRBV19
CDR3: CASSIDPEGLSSEAFF
DNA: TGTGCCAGTAGTATAGATCCGGAGGGGTTAAGCTCTGAAGCTTTCTTT

length: 12
J: TRBJ2-1
D: -
size: -
V: TRBV29-1
CDR3: CSVEAGVNEQFF
DNA: TGCAGCGTTGAGGCTGGGGTTAATGAGCAGTTCTTC

length: 15
J: TRBJ2-3
D: TRBD1
size: -
V: TRBV2
CDR3: CASSPHRGRPDTQYF
DNA: TGTGCCAGCAGTCCACACAGGGGGAGACCAGATACGCAGTATTTT

length: 16
J: TRBJ1-1
D: -
size: -
V: TRBV2
CDR3: CASTISGTSMNTEAFF
DNA: TGTGCCAGCACCATTTCAGGGACCTCCATGAACACTGAAGCTTTCTTT

length: 15
J: TRBJ1-2
D: -
size: -
V: TRBV9
CDR3: CASSVGQGPNYGYTF
DNA: TGTGCCAGCAGCGTAGGCCAGGGCCCTAACTATGGCTACACCTTC

length: 17
J: TRBJ2-1
D: TRBD2
size: -
V: TRBV30
CDR3: CAWSLNAGLAAYNEQFF
DNA: TGTGCCTGGAGCCTAAACGCGGGACTAGCGGCCTACAATGAGCAGTTCTTC

length: 15
J: TRBJ2-7
D: TRBD1
size: -
V: TRBV7-8
CDR3: CASSIPGDRGYEQYF
DNA: TGTGCCAGCAGCATCCCCGGTGACAGGGGATACGAGCAGTACTTC

length: 12
J: TRBJ1-2
D: -
size: -
V: TRBV5-1
CDR3: CASSLGGSGYTF
DNA: TGCGCCAGCAGTTTGGGAGGGTCTGGCTACACCTTC

length: 14
J: TRBJ1-1
D: -
size: -
V: TRBV28
CDR3: CASSQQMGFPEAFF
DNA: TGTGCCAGCAGTCAACAAATGGGTTTCCCTGAAGCTTTCTTT

length: 13
J: TRBJ1-2
D: -
size: -
V: TRBV4-3
CDR3: CASSQGAVSGYTF
DNA: TGCGCCAGCAGCCAGGGGGCGGTCAGTGGCTACACCTTC

length: 14
J: TRBJ2-4
D: TRBD1
size: -
V: TRBV25-1
CDR3: CASTPRDSKNIQYF
DNA: TGTGCCAGCACCCCCCGGGACAGCAAAAACATTCAGTACTTC

length: 16
J: TRBJ2-2
D: -
size: -
V: TRBV7-9
CDR3: CASSPAEFMNTGELFF
DNA: TGTGCCAGCAGCCCCGCAGAGTTTATGAACACCGGGGAGCTGTTTTTT